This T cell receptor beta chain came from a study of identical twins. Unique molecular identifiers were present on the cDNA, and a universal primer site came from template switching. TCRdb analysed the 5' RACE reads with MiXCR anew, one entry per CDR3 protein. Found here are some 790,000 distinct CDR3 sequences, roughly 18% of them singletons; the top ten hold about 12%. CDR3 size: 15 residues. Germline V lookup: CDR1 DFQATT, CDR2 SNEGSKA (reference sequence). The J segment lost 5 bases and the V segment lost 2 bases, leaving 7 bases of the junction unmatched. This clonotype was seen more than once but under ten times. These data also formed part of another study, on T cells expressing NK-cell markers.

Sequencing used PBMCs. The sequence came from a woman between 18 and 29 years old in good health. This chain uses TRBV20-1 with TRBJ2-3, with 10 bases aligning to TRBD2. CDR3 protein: CSARRQAGGIDTQYF. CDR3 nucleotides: TGCAGTGCTAGAAGACAAGCGGGAGGGATAGATACGCAGTATTTT.